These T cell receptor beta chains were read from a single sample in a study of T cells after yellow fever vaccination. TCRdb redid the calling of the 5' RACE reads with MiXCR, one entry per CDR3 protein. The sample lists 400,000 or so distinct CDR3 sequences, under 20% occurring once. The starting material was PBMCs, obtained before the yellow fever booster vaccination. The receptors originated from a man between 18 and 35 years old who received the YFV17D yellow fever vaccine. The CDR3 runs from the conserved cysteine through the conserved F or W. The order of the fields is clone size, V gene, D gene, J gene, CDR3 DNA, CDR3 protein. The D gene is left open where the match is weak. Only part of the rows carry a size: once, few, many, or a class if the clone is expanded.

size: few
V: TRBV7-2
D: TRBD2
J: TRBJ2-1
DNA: TGTGCCAGCAGGTCCCGCCCGGGAGCGGGGGGGCACAATGAGCAGTTCTTC
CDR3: CASRSRPGAGGHNEQFF

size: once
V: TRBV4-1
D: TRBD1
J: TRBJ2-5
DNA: TGCGCCAGCAGCCTCCGGGACAGGGAACAAGAGACCCAGTACTTC
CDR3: CASSLRDREQETQYF

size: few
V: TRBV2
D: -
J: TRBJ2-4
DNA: TGTGCCAGCAGTGTTACAGGGATTCTAGCCAAAAACATTCAGTACTTC
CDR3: CASSVTGILAKNIQYF

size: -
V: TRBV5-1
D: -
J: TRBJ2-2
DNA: TGCGCCAGCACCCTGATGGGACCCGTGGCCGGGGAGCTGTTTTTT
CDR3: CASTLMGPVAGELFF

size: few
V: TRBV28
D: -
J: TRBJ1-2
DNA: TGTGCCAGCAGTTTATGGGCACGGGGGGCTGGGGGCTACACCTTC
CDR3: CASSLWARGAGGYTF

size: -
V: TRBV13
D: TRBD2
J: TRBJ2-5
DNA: TGTGCCAGCAGCTTTAGCGGGGGAATCCAAGAGACCCAGTACTTC
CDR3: CASSFSGGIQETQYF

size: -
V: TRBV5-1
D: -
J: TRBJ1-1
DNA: TGCGCCAGCAGCTCCTTCGGTCGAGGGGAGACTGAAGCTTTCTTT
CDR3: CASSSFGRGETEAFF

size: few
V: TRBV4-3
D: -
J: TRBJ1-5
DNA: TGCGCCAGCAGCCAAACGGGGGGGACAAATCAGCCCCAGCATTTT
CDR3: CASSQTGGTNQPQHF

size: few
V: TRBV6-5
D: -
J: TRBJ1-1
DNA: TGTGCCAGCAGCTACAGAGGAATGAACACTGAAGCTTTCTTT
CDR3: CASSYRGMNTEAFF

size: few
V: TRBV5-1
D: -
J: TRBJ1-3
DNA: TGCGCCAGCAGCTCGGGGACAACTGGAAACACCATATATTTT
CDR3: CASSSGTTGNTIYF

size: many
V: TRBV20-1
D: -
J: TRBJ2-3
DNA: TGCAGTGCTAGGTGGCAATGGACCACGCCGGGAGATACGCAGTATTTT
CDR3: CSARWQWTTPGDTQYF

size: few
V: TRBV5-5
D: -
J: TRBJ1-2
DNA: TGTGCCAGCAGCGAATTACCAGGGACGGAAGTAGCTAACTATGGCTACACCTTC
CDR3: CASSELPGTEVANYGYTF

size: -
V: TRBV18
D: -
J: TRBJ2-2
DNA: TGTGCCAGCTCCGGTCGTGGGGGCACCGGGGAGCTGTTTTTT
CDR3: CASSGRGGTGELFF

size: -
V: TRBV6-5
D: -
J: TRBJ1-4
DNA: TGTGCCAGCACCTCCCGGGACCATAATGAAAAACTGTTTTTT
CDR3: CASTSRDHNEKLFF

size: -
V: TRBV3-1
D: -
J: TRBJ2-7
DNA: TGTGCCAGCAGCCAAGTCAGGGGCGGCGAGCAGTACTTC
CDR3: CASSQVRGGEQYF

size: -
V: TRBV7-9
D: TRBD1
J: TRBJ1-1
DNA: TGTGCCAGCAGCATCGAACAGGGGTTTAATGAAGCTTTCTTT
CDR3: CASSIEQGFNEAFF

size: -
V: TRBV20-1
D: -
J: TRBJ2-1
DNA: TGCAGTGCTAGATGGGAGCGTGAGCAGTTCTTC
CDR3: CSARWEREQFF

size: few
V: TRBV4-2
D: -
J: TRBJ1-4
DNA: TGTGCCAGCAGCCGGGGACCTGCGGGGGCTAATGAAAAACTGTTTTTT
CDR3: CASSRGPAGANEKLFF

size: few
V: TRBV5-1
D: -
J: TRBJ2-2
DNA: TGCGCCAGCAGCTTGCGCAGGACGAACACCGGGGAGCTGTTTTTT
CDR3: CASSLRRTNTGELFF

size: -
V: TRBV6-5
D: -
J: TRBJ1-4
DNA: TGTGCCAGCAGCTTCGTGGGAAGTGAAAAACTGTTTTTT
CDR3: CASSFVGSEKLFF